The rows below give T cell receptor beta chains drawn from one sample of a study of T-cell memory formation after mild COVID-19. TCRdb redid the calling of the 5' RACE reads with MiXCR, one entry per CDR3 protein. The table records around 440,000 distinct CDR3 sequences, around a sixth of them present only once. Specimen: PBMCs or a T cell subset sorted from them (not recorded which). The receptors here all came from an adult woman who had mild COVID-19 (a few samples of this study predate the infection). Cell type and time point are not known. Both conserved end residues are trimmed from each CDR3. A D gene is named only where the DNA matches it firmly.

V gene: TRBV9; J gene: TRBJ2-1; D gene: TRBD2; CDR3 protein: ASSGEGLAGDRGDEQF
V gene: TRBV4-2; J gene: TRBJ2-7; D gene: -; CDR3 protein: ASSPGSAHYEQY
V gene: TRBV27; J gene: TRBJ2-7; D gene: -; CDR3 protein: ASSLGLRREQY
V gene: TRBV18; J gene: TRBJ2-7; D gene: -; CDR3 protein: ASSTNGGLGEQY
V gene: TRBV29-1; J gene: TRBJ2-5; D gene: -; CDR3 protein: SVQRLEETQY
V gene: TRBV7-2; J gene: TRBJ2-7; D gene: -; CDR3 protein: ASPHWTWREQY
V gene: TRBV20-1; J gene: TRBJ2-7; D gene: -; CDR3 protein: SARGPGGEEYEQY
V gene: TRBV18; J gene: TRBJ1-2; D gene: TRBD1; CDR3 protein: ASSPSGTGGRNYGYT
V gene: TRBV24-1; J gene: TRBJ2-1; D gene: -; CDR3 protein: ATSDPGGGNEQF
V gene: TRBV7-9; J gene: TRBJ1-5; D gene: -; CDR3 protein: ASSSHSTGTGKGNQPQH
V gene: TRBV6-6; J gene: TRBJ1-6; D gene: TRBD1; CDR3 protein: ASSYSPDRAYLH
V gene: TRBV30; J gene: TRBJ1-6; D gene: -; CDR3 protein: AWGRQGRGGNSPLH
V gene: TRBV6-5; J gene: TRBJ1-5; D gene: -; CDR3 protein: ASSPRFAPYSNQPQH
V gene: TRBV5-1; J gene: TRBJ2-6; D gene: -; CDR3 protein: ASSLEAGANVLT
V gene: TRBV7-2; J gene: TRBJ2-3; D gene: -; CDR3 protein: ASSRERGTDTQY
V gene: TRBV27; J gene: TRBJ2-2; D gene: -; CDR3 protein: ASSPSSGELF
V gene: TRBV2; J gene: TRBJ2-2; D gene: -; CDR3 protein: ASSGRGYTGELF
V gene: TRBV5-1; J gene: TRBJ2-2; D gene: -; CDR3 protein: ASSWEGQANTGELF
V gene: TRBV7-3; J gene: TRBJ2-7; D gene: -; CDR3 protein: ASSRLGGSLEQY
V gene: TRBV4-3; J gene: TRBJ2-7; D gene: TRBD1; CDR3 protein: ASSPLRQGRYEQY
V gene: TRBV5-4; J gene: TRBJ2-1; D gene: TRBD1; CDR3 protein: ASSLGGQGVGGESNEQF
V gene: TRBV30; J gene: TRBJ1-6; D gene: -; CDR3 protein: AWREAGLNNSPLH
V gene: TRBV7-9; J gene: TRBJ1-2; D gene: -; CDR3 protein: ASSLTGTNYGYT
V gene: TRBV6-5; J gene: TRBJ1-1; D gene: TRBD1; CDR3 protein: ASSYDGTGANTEAF
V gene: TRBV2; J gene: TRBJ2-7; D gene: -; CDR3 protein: ASREISYEQY
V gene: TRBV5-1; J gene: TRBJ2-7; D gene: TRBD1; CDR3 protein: ASSLMDRVTYEQY